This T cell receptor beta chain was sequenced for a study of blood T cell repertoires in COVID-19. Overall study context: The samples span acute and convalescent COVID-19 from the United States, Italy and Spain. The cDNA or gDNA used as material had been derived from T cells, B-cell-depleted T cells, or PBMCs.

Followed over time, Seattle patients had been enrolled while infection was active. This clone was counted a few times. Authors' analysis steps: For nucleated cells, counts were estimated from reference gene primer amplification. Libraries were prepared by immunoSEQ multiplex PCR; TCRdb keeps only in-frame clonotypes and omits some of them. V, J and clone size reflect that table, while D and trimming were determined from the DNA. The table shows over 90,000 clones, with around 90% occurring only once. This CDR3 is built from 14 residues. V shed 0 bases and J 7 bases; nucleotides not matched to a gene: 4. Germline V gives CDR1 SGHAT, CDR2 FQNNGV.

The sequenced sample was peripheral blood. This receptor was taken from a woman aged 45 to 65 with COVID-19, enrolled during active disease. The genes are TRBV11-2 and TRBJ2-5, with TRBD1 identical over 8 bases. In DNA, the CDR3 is TGTGCCAGCAGCTTAGACGGGACAGGAGGGACCCAGTACTTC. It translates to CASSLDGTGGTQYF.